This T cell receptor beta chain stems from a study of monozygotic twins with inflammatory bowel disease. Researchers put TCRalpha and TCRbeta cDNA through two nested PCRs lasting 16 and 9 cycles. TCRdb derives one entry per CDR3 protein from the 5' RACE reads, leaving out DNA. Its clone listing holds 310,000 or so distinct CDR3 sequences. Germline V gene sequence: CDR1 SGHTA, CDR2 FQGNSA. The length of the CDR3 is 15 residues. Remarks on this clonotype: Its antigen remains unknown.

Whole-study findings and limits: Reduced clonotype sharing with other individuals was observed in IBD patients relative to healthy twins, especially with disease activity.

Input material: blood. The clonotype comes from a human donor with ulcerative colitis or Crohn's disease, or a healthy co-twin of an affected twin (not recorded which). The rearrangement joins TRBV7-2 to TRBJ1-2; TCRdb's D call, TRBD1, is unchecked because there is no DNA. This chain's CDR3 is CASSRSGEKGYGYTF.